This T cell receptor (beta chain) was captured in a study of blood T cells in healthy people across ages. Donors were healthy Caucasian individuals from Russia aged about 6 to 95. A sample-barcoded 5' primer and a J-beta primer mix were used in a second PCR of roughly 7 to 12 cycles. Every molecule of cDNA carried a tag from a template-switch adaptor with 12 random nucleotides. MiXCR, applied by TCRdb to the 5' RACE reads, yields one record per CDR3 protein. The repertoire holds about 1.4 million distinct CDR3 sequences, 55% to 75% seen once, with 6.5% to 8% in the top ten. Germline-derived CDR1 and CDR2 are SGHDN and FVKESK. The ends lost 4 bases at V and 5 bases at J; junction bases unmatched: 11. This CDR3 is 17 amino acids long.

This chain joins TRBV14 and TRBJ2-1; TRBD1 matches at 10 bases. Sequenced material: blood. This TCR was recovered from a young man in good health. Here the CDR3 reads CASSPQMGQGTHNEQFF. The CDR3 DNA is TGTGCCAGCAGCCCTCAAATGGGACAGGGGACACACAATGAGCAGTTCTTC. Full variable domain (outside the CDR3, taken from reference TRBV14 and TRBJ2-1): EAGVTQFPSHSVIEKGQTVTLRCDPISGHDNLYWYRRVMGKEIKFLLHFVKESKQDESGMPNNRFLAERTGGTYSTLKVQPAELEDSGVYFCASSPQMGQGTHNEQFFGPGTRLTVL.